This TCR beta chain was recovered during a study of cytomegalovirus exposure and HLA in healthy donors. The germline gives CDR1 SGHTA, CDR2 FQGNSA. The CDR3 loop spans 16 amino acids. The J segment lost 3 bases and the V segment lost 3 bases, leaving 6 bases of the junction unmatched. Vbeta (60) and Jbeta (13) primers were used in the PCR. This table comes from immunoSEQ multiplex PCR, and its TCRdb copy is limited to in-frame clones, with some not included. Seen here are 150,000 to 200,000 clones, about 70% observed once, and the top ten hold roughly 1.9%. V usage is TRBV7-2 and J usage is TRBJ2-3; 10 bases match TRBD2. This sequence was found in a woman aged 30 to 39 in good health and CMV-seronegative. Specimen: PBMCs. The CDR3 region is CASSLGAGLATDTQYF. As DNA, the CDR3 is TGTGCCAGCAGCTTGGGTGCGGGACTAGCGACAGATACGCAGTATTTT.